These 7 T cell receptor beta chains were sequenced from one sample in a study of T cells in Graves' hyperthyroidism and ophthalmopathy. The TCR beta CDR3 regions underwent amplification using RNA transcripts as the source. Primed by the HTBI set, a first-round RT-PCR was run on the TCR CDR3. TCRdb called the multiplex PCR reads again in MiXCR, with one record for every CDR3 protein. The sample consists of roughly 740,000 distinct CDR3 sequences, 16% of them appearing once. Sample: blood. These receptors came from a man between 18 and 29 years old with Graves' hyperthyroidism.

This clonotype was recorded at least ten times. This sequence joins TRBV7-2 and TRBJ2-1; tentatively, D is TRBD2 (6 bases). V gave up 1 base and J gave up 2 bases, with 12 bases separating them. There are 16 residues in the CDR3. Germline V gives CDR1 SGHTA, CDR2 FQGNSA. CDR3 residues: CASSLGVSGPYNEQFF. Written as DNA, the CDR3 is TGTGCCAGCAGCTTAGGGGTTAGCGGCCCCTACAATGAGCAGTTCTTC.

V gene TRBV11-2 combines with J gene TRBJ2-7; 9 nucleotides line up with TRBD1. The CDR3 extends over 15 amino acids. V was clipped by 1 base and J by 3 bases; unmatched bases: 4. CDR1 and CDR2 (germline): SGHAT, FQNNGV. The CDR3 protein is CASSLGDRDIYEQYF. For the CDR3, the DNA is TGTGCCAGCAGCTTAGGGGACAGGGATATCTACGAGCAGTACTTC.

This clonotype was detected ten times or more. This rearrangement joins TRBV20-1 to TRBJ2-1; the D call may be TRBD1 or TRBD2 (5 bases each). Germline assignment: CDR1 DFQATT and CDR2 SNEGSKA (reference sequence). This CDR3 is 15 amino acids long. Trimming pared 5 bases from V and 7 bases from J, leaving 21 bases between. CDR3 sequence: CSAHRKGRRGNEQFF. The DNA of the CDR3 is TGCAGTGCTCACCGAAAGGGACGGAGAGGTAATGAGCAGTTCTTC.

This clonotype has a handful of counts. This chain's CDR3 is CASSIEDSTEAFF. The CDR3 nucleotides are TGTGCCAGTAGTATAGAAGATAGCACTGAAGCTTTCTTT. The V call is TRBV19, the J call TRBJ1-1; D unresolved. The CDR3 sequence is 13 residues long. CDR1 and CDR2 from the germline V gene are LNHDA and SQIVND (reference sequence). The V and J ends lost 0 bases and 4 bases respectively, with 6 bases between them.

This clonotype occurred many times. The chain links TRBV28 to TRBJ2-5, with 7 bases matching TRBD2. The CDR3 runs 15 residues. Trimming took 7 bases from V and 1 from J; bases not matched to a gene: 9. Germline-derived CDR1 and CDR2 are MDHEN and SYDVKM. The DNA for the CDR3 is TGTGCCAGCACCCGGGTGGGAGGGGCCCAAGAGACCCAGTACTTC. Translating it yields CASTRVGGAQETQYF.

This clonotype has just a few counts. The CDR3 loop is CASSFGQGDTQYF. DNA for the CDR3: TGCGCCAGCAGCTTCGGACAGGGCGATACGCAGTATTTT. The J gene is TRBJ2-3, the V gene TRBV5-1; 8 nucleotides match TRBD1. The CDR3 is 13 amino acids. The V and J ends lost 2 bases and 6 bases, in that order; junction bases with no gene match: 2. Per the germline V gene, CDR1 is SGHRS and CDR2 is YFSETQ.

The DNA of the CDR3 is TGTGCCAGCAGCGCGAGCGGGAAGTCCTACGAGCAGTACTTC. Translated: CASSASGKSYEQYF. The rearrangement joins TRBV11-1 to TRBJ2-7, with 7 bases identical to TRBD2. There are 14 residues in the CDR3. Per the germline V gene, CDR1 is SGHAT and CDR2 is FQDESV (reference sequence). With V trimmed by 5 bases and J by 1 base, 5 bases remained unmatched.